This T cell receptor beta chain was captured in a study of identical twins. MiXCR, applied by TCRdb to the 5' RACE reads, yields one record per CDR3 protein. The sample records around 220,000 distinct CDR3 sequences, 8% to 11% being singletons. Trimming took 11 bases from V and 8 from J, leaving 21 bases between them. Germline loops: CDR1 SNHLY, CDR2 FYNNEI. The CDR3 extends over 13 amino acids. This chain joins TRBV2 and TRBJ1-2, with a weak D call TRBD1 (5 bases). The TCR comes from a man between 45 and 60 years old in good health. The sequencing sample was made of memory T cells sorted from blood. CDR3 sequence: CAGGSGTLVGYTF. For the CDR3, the DNA is TGTGCCGGTGGATCCGGGACCCTTGTGGGCTACACCTTC.